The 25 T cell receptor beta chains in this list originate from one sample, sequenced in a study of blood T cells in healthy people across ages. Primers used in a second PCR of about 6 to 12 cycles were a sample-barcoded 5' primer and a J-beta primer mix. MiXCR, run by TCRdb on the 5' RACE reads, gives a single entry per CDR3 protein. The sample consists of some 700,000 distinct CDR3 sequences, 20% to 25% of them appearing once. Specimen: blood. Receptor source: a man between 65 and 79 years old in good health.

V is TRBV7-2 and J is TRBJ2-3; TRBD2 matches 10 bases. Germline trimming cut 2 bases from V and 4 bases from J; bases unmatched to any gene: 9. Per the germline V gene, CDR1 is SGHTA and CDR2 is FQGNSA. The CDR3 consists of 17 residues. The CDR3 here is CASSLQYSGGGPDTQYF. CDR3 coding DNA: TGTGCCAGCAGCTTACAGTACAGCGGGGGGGGCCCAGATACGCAGTATTTT.

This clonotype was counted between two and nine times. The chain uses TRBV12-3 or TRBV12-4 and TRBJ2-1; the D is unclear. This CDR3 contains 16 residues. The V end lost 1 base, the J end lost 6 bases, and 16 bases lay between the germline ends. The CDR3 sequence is CASSLDRVVGINEQFF. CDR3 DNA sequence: TGTGCCAGCAGTTTAGATCGGGTTGTTGGTATCAATGAGCAGTTCTTC.

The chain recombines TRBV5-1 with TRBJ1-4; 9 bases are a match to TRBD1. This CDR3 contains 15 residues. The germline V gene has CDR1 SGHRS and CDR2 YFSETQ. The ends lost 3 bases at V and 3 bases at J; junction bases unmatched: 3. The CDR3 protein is CASSYRGQANEKLFF. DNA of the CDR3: TGCGCCAGCAGCTACAGGGGGCAGGCTAATGAAAAACTGTTTTTT. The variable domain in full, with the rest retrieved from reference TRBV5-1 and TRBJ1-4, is KAGVTQTPRYLIKTRGQQVTLSCSPISGHRSVSWYQQTPGQGLQFLFEYFSETQRNKGNFPGRFSGRQFSNSRSEMNVSTLELGDSALYLCASSYRGQANEKLFFGSGTQLSVL.

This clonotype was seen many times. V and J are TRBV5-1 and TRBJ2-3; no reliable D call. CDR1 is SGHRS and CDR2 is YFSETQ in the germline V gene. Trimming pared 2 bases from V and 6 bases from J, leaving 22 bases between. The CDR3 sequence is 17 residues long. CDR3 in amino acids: CASSFTPGPNPSDTQYF. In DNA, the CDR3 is TGCGCCAGCAGCTTCACCCCCGGGCCAAATCCTTCTGATACGCAGTATTTT.

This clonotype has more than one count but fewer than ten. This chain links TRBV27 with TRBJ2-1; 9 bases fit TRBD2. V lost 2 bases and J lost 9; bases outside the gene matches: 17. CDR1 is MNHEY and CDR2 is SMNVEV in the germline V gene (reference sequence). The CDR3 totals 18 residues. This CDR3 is CASSLGFIPGLARGEQFF. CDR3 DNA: TGTGCCAGCAGTTTAGGGTTCATCCCGGGACTAGCCCGTGGTGAGCAGTTCTTC.

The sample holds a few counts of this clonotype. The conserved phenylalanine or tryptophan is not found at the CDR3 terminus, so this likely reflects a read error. Here the CDR3 DNA reads TGCGCCAGCAAGTTTTCCCGGGGCTATGAGCAGTTCCTC. It is translated as CASKFSRGYEQFL. V and J are TRBV5-1 and TRBJ2-1, with D perhaps TRBD1 or TRBD2 (5 bases each). Germline V gives CDR1 SGHRS, CDR2 YFSETQ. V dropped 6 bases and J dropped 8 bases, with 15 bases sitting between them. There are 13 residues in the CDR3.

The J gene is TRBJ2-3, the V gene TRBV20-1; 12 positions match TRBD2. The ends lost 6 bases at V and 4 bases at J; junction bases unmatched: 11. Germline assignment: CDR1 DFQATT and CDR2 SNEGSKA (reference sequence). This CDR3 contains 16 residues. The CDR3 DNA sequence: TGCAGTGCCGCACCCAGACTAGCGGGAGAGGCAGATACGCAGTATTTT. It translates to CSAAPRLAGEADTQYF.

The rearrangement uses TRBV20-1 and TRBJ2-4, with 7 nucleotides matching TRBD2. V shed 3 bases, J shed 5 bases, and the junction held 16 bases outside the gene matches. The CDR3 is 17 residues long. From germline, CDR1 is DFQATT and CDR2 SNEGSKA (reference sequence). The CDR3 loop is CSASRTRTSPAQNIQYF. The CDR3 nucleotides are TGCAGTGCTAGCAGGACCAGGACTAGTCCCGCTCAAAACATTCAGTACTTC.

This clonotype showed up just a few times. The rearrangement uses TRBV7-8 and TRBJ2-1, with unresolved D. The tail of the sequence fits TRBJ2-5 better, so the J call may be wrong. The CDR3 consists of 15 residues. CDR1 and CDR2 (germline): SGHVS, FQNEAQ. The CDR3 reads CASSLEEPQDGTQYF. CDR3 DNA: TGTGCCAGCAGCTTAGAGGAGCCCCAAGATGGGACCCAGTACTTC.

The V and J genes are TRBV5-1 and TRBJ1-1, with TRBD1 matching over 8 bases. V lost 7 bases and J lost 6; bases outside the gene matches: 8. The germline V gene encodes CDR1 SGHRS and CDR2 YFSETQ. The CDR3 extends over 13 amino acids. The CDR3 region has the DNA TGCGCCAGCTCAATTGGACAGGGTCCTGAAGCTTTCTTT. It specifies CASSIGQGPEAFF.

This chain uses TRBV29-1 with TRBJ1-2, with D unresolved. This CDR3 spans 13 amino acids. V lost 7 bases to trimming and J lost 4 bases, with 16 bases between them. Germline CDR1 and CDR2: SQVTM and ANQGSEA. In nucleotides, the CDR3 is TGCAGCGCCCGACTGGGCAGATCCTATGGCTACACCTTC. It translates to CSARLGRSYGYTF.

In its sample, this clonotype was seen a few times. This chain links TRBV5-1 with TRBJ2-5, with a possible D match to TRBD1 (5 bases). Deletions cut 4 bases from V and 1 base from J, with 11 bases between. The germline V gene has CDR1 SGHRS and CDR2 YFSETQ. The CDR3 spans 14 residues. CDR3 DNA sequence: TGCGCCAGCAGCATCTCAGGGTTCCAAGAGACCCAGTACTTC. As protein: CASSISGFQETQYF.

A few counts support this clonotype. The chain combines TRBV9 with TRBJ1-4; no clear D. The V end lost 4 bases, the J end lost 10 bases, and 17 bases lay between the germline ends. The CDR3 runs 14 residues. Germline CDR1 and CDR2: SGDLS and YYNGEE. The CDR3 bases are TGTGCCAGCAGCCCCCGGGCCGCGGTAGGAAAACTGTTTTTT. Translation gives CASSPRAAVGKLFF. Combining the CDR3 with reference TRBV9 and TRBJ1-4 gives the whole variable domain DSGVTQTPKHLITATGQRVTLRCSPRSGDLSVYWYQQSLDQGLQFLIQYYNGEERAKGNILERFSAQQFPDLHSELNLSSLELGDSALYFCASSPRAAVGKLFFGSGTQLSVL.

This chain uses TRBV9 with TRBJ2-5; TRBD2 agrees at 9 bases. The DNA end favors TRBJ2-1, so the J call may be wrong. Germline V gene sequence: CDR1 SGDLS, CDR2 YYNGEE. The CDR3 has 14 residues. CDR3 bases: TGTGCCAGCAGCGTTGTTAGCGGGAGCAGTGAGCAGTTCTTC. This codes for CASSVVSGSSEQFF.

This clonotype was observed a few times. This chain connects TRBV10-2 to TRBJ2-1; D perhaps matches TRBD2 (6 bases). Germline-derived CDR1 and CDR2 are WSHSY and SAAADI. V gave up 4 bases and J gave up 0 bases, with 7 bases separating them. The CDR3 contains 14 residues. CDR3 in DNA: TGCGCCAGCAGTGGAGCGGGCTCCTACAATGAGCAGTTCTTC. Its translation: CASSGAGSYNEQFF.

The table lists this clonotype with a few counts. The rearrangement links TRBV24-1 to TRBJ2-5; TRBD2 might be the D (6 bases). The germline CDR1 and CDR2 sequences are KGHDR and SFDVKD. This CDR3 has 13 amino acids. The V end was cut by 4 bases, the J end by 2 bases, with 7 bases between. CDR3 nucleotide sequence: TGTGCCACCAGTGACCGGGGGCAAGAGACCCAGTACTTC. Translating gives CATSDRGQETQYF.

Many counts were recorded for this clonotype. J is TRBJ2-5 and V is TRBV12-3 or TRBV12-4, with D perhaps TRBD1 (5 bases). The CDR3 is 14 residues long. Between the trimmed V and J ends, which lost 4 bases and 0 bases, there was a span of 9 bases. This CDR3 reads CASSSLRDQETQYF. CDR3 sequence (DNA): TGTGCCAGCAGTTCCCTCAGGGACCAAGAGACCCAGTACTTC.

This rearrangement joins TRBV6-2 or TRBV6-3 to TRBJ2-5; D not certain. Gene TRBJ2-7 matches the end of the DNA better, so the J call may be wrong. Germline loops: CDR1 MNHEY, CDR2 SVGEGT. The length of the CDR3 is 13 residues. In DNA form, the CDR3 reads TGTGCCAGCAGTTACTCCGTTCGGTACGAGCAGTACGTC. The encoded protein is CASSYSVRYEQYV.

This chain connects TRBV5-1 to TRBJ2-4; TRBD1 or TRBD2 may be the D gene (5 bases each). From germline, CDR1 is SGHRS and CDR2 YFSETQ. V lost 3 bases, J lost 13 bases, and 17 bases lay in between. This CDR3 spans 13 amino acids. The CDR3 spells CASSSEPGAPQYF. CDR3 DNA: TGCGCCAGCAGCTCGGAACCCGGGGCCCCACAGTACTTC.

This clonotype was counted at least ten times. In DNA form, the CDR3 reads TGCAGCGTTGAAGATCTTTCCAGCCAAGAGACCCAGTACTTC. This translates into CSVEDLSSQETQYF. The V call is TRBV29-1, the J call TRBJ2-5; no firm D call. The CDR3 contains 14 residues. From germline, CDR1 is SQVTM and CDR2 ANQGSEA. Between the trimmed V and J ends, which lost 0 bases and 1 base, there was a span of 9 bases.

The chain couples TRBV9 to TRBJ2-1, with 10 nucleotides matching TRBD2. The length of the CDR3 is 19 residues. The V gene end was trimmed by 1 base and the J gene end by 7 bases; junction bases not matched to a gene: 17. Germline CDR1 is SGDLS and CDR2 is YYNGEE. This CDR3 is CASSVRLAGEGVPLNEQFF. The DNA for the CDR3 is TGTGCCAGCAGCGTACGGCTAGCGGGAGAGGGGGTCCCATTAAATGAGCAGTTCTTC. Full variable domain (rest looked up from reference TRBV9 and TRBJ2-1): DSGVTQTPKHLITATGQRVTLRCSPRSGDLSVYWYQQSLDQGLQFLIQYYNGEERAKGNILERFSAQQFPDLHSELNLSSLELGDSALYFCASSVRLAGEGVPLNEQFFGPGTRLTVL.

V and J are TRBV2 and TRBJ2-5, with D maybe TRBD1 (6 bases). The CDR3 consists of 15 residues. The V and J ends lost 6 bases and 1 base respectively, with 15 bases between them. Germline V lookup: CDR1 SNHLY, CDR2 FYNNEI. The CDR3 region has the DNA TGTGCCAGCAGGATAAACAGGGTAGCCCAAGAGACCCAGTACTTC. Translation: CASRINRVAQETQYF.

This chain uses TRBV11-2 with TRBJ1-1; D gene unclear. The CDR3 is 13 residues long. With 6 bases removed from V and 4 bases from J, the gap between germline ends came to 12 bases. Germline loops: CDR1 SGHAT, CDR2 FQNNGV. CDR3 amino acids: CASRTQPFTEAFF. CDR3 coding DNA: TGTGCCAGCAGAACCCAGCCGTTCACTGAAGCTTTCTTT.

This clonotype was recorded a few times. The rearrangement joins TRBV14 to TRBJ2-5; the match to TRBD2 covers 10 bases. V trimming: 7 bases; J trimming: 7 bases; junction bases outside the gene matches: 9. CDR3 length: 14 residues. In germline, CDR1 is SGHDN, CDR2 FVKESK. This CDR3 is CASMTASGRGTQYF. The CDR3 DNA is TGTGCCAGCATGACGGCTAGCGGGAGAGGGACCCAGTACTTC.

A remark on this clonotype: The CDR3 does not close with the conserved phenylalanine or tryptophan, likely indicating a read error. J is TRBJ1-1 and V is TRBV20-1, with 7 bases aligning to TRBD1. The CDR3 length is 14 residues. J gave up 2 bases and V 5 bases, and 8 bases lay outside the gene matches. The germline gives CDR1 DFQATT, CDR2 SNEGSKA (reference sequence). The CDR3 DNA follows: TGCAGTGCTGGGGGACAGAGGGTTAACACTGAAGCTTTCATT. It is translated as CSAGGQRVNTEAFI.